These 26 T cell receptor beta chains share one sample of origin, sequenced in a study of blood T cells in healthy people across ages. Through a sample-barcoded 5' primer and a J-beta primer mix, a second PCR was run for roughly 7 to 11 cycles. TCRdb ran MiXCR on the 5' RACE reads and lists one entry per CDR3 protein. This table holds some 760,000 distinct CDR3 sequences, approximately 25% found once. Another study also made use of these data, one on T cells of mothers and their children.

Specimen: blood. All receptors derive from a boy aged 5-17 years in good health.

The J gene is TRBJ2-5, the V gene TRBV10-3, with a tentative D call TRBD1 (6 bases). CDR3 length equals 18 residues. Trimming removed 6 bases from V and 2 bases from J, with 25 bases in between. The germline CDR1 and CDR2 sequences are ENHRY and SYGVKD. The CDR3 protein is CAIRVGPKTGTQQETQYF. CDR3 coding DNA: TGTGCCATCAGGGTTGGTCCCAAGACCGGGACACAACAAGAGACCCAGTACTTC.

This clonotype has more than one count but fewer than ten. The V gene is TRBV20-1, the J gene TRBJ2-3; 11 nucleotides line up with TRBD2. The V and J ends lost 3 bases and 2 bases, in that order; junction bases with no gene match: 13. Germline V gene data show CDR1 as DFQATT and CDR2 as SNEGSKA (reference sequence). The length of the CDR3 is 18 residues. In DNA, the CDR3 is TGCAGTGCTAGCTCCCTAGCGGGAGGTAAACCGTACACAGATACGCAGTATTTT. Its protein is CSASSLAGGKPYTDTQYF.

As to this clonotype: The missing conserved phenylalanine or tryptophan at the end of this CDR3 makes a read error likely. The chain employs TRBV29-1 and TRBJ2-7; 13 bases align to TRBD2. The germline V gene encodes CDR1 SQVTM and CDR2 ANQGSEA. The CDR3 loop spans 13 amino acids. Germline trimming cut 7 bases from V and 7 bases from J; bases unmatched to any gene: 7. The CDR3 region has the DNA TGCAGCGCCGGACTAGCGGGAGCTAGGGAGCAGTACCTC. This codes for CSAGLAGAREQYL.

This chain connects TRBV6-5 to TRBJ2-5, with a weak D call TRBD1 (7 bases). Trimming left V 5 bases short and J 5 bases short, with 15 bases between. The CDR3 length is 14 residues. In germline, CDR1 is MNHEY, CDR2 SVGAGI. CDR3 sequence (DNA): TGTGCCAGCAGTGTCAGGGGGGTCGGTGAGACCCAGTACTTC. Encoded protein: CASSVRGVGETQYF.

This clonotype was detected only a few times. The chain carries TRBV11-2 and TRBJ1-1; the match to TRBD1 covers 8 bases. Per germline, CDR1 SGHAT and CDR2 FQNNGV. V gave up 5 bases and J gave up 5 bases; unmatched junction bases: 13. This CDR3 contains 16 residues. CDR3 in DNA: TGTGCCAGCAGCCGTACAGGGGGTAAGGGAGGAACTGAAGCTTTCTTT. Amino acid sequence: CASSRTGGKGGTEAFF.

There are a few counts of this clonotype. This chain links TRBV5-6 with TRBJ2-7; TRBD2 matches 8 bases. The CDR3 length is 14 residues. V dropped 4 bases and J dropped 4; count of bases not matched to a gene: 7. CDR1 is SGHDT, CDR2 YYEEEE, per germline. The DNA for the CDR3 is TGTGCCAGCAGCGTAGCGGGATCGGGTTACGAGCAGTACTTC. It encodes CASSVAGSGYEQYF.

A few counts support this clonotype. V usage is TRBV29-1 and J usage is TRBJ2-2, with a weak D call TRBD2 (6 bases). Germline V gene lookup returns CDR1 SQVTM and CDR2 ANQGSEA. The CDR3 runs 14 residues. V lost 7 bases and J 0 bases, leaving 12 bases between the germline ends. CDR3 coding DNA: TGCAGCGCCTGGACGGGAGCGAACACCGGGGAGCTGTTTTTT. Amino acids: CSAWTGANTGELFF.

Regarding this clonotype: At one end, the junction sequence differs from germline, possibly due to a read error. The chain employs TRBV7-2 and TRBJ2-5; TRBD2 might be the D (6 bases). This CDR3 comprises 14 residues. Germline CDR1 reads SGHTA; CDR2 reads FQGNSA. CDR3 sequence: CASTLVSGEETQYF. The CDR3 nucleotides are TGTGCCAGCACCTTAGTTAGCGGCGAAGAGACCCAGTACTTC.

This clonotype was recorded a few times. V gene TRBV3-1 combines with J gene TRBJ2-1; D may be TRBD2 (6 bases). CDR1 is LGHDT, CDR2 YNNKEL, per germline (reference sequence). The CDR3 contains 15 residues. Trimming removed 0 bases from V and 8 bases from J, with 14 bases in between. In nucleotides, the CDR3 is TGTGCCAGCAGCCAAGAGCAAGCGCGGGGCGATGAGCAGTTCTTC. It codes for CASSQEQARGDEQFF.

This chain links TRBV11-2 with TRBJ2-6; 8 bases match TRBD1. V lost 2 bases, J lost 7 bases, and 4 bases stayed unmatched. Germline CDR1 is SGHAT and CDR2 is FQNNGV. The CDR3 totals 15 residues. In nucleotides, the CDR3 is TGTGCCAGCAGCTTATCAGGGGGCGCCGCCAACGTCCTGACTTTC. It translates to CASSLSGGAANVLTF.

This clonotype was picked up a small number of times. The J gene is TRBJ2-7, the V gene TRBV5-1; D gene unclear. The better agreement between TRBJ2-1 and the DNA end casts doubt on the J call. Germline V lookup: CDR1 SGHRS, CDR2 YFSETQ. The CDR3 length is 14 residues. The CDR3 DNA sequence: TGCGCCAGCAGCTTGGTTTGGCTTTTAGGGGAGCAGTTCTTC. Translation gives CASSLVWLLGEQFF.

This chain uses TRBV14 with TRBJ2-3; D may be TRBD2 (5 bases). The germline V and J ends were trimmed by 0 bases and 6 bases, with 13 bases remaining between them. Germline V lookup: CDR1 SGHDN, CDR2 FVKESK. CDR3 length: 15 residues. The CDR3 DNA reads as TGTGCCAGCAGCCAAGATGGGCTAGCTTGGGATACGCAGTATTTT. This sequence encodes CASSQDGLAWDTQYF.

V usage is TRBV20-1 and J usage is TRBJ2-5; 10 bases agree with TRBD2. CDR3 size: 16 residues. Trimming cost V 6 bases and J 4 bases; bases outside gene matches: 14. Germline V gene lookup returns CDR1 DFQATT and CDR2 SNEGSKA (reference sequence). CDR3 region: CSAHDPLAGAGETQYF. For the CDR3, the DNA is TGCAGTGCGCATGATCCTCTAGCGGGGGCCGGAGAGACCCAGTACTTC.

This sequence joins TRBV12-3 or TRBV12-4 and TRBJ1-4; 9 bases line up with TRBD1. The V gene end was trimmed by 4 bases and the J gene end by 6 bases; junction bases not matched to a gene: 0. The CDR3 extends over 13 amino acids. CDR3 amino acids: CASSWDRDEKLFF. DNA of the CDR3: TGTGCCAGCAGTTGGGACAGGGATGAAAAACTGTTTTTT.

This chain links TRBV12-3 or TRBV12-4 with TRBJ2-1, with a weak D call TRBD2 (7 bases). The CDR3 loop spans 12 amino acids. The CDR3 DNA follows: TGTGCTATCCGGGGGGCACGGAATGAGCAGTTCTTC. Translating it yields CAIRGARNEQFF.

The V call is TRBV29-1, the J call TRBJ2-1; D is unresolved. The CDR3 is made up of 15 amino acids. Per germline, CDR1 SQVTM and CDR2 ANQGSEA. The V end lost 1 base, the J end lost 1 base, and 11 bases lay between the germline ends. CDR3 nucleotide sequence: TGCAGCGTTGAAGGGACCCGAACTTCCTACAATGAGCAGTTCTTC. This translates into CSVEGTRTSYNEQFF.

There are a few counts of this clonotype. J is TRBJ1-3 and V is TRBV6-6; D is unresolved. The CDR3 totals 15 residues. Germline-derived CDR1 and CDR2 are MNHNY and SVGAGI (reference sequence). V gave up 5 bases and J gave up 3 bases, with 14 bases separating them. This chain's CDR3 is CASSLSWASGNTIYF. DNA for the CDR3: TGTGCCAGCAGTCTGAGTTGGGCGAGTGGAAACACCATATATTTT.

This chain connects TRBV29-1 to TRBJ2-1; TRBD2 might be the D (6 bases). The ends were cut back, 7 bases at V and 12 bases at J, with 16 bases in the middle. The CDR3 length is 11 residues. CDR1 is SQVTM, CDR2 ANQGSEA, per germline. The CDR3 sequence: CSAGAGLGQFF. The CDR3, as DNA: TGCAGCGCCGGGGCGGGATTGGGGCAGTTCTTC.

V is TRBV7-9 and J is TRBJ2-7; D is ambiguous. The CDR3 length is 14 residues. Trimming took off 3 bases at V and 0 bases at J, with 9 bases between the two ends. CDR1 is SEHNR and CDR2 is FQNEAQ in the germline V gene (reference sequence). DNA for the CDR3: TGTGCCAGCAGCTTCAGTTTTAACTCCTACGAGCAGTACTTC. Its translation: CASSFSFNSYEQYF. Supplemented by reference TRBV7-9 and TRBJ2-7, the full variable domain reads DTGVSQNPRHKITKRGQNVTFRCDPISEHNRLYWYRQTLGQGPEFLTYFQNEAQLEKSRLLSDRFSAERPKGSFSTLEIQRTEQGDSAMYLCASSFSFNSYEQYFGPGTRLTVT.

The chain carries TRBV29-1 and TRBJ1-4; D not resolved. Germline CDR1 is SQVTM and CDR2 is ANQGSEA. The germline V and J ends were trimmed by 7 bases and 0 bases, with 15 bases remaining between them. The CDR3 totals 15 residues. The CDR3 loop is CSALDVAATNEKLFF. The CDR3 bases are TGCAGCGCCCTGGACGTGGCAGCAACTAATGAAAAACTGTTTTTT. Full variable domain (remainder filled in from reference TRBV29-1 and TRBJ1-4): SAVISQKPSRDICQRGTSLTIQCQVDSQVTMMFWYRQQPGQSLTLIATANQGSEATYESGFVIDKFPISRPNLTFSTLTVSNMSPEDSSIYLCSALDVAATNEKLFFGSGTQLSVL.

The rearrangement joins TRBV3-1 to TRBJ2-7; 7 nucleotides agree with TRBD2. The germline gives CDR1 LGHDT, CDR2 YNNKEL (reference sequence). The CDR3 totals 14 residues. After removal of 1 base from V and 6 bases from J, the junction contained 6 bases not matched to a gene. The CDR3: CASSQAGGDVEQYF. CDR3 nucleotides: TGTGCCAGCAGCCAAGCGGGGGGTGACGTCGAGCAGTACTTC.

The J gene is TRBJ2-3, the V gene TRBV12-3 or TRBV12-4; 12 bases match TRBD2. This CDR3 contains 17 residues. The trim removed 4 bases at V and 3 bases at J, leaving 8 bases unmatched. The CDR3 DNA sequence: TGTGCCAGCAGTTGGTCTAGCGGGAGGGTCAGGACAGATACGCAGTATTTT. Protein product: CASSWSSGRVRTDTQYF.

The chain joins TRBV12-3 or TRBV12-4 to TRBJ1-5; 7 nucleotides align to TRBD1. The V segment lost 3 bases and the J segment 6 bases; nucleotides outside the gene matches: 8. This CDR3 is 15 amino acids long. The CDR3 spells CASSFRQGVTQPQHF. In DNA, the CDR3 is TGTGCCAGCAGTTTTAGACAGGGTGTTACTCAGCCCCAGCATTTT.

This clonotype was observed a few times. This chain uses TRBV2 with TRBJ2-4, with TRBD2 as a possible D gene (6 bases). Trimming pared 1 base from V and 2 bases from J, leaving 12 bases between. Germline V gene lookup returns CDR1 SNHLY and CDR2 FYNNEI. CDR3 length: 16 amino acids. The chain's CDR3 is CASSEVEGRTKNIQYF. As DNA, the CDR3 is TGTGCCAGCAGTGAAGTGGAAGGGAGGACCAAAAACATTCAGTACTTC.

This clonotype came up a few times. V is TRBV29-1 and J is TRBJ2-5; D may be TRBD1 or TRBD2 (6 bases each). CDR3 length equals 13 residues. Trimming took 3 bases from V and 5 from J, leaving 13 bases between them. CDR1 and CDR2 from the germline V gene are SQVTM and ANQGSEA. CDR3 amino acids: CSVDRGVLETQYF. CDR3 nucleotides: TGCAGCGTTGATAGGGGGGTATTGGAGACCCAGTACTTC.

Written as DNA, the CDR3 is TGCAGTGCTAGACTAGTGAGCGAAAATGAGCAGTTCTTC. Translation gives CSARLVSENEQFF. This rearrangement joins TRBV20-1 to TRBJ2-1, with no clear D. CDR3 length: 13 amino acids. Germline lookup yields CDR1 DFQATT and CDR2 SNEGSKA (reference sequence). Trimming shortened V by 2 bases and J by 7 bases, and 12 bases separated the two germline ends.